A single count supports the clone carrying this T cell receptor (beta chain). The sample is drawn from a study of cytomegalovirus exposure and HLA in healthy donors. Turning to the study itself: The early release's HLA-typed donors yielded tens of millions of unique TCRs.

Trimming removed 7 bases at V and 8 bases at J, with 26 bases between. CDR3 length: 16 residues. Per the germline V gene, CDR1 is MNHNY and CDR2 is SVGAGI (reference sequence). The study ran its PCR with 60 Vbeta and 13 Jbeta primers. Using immunoSEQ multiplex PCR, the repertoire was profiled, and TCRdb retains in-frame clones only, with some absent. The sample includes around 80,000 clones, around 84% of them seen just once. The sample was PBMCs. The chain joins TRBV6-6 to TRBJ1-2; no reliable D call. This sequence was found in a man aged 40-49 years in good health and CMV-seronegative. The CDR3 nucleotides are TGTGCCAGCACCCACTTCTTAACAGACGGGCCGGGGGGCTACACCTTC. Protein sequence: CASTHFLTDGPGGYTF.